This T cell receptor beta chain is drawn from a study of blood T cell repertoires in COVID-19. In the study overall: Acute-phase and convalescent COVID-19 samples originated in the United States, Italy and Spain. From T cells, B-cell-depleted T cells, or PBMCs came the material, which was cDNA or gDNA.

V was trimmed by 7 bases and J by 8 bases, leaving 20 bases between them. CDR1 MNHEY and CDR2 SVGAGI come from the germline V gene. The CDR3 is made up of 14 amino acids. Methods used by the authors: Using reference gene primer amplification, nucleated cell counts were estimated. The table came from immunoSEQ multiplex PCR; TCRdb's copy has only in-frame clones and leaves some out. D and trimming come from the DNA, and the V and J calls and clone size come from that table. The table records a few hundred thousand clones, 80% to 90% of them present only once. This receptor was identified in a man aged 45-60 years with acute or convalescent COVID-19. This rearrangement joins TRBV6-5 to TRBJ1-2; a possible D gene is TRBD1 (6 bases). Sequencing was done on a sample of peripheral blood. The CDR3 loop is CASTRGPQMGGYTF. The CDR3 bases are TGTGCCAGCACCAGGGGTCCTCAAATGGGAGGCTACACCTTC.